This T cell receptor (beta chain) was captured by sequencing in a study of human T cells and chemical hapten exposure. Whole-study context: Upper-back patch tests with 0.01% DPC were read at 6 days. Study-level points and caveats: PT1 expanded TCR numbers rose with patch test score.

Looked up from germline, CDR1 is SNHLY and CDR2 is FYNNEI. V was clipped by 2 bases and J by 3 bases, with 7 bases between them. The CDR3 is made up of 13 amino acids. This clonotype was found many times. Its antigen is not known. Time point: patch test 2, 6 weeks after DPC sensitization. The treatment was: therapeutic diphenylcyclopropenone sensitization with weekly scalp DPC. Total RNA extraction was carried out from unfractionated whole blood. MiXCR, run by TCRdb on the RACE reads, gives a single entry per CDR3 protein. In the table there are about 40,000 distinct CDR3 sequences, less than 4% of which are singletons.

The source material was whole blood, sampled in connection with sensitization to the hapten diphenylcyclopropenone (DPC). The chain combines TRBV2 with TRBJ1-2; no definite D call. This clonotype was sampled from a middle-aged man with alopecia areata. Some clones in this sample may be carry-over from other donors' samples. The DNA of the CDR3 is TGTGCCAGCAGTGAACGGGAGCACTATGGCTACACCTTC. Its translation: CASSEREHYGYTF.